This passage covers 23 T cell receptor beta chains from one sample sequenced in a study of technical replicates of blood from a few donors. The assay was immunoSEQ multiplex PCR, and TCRdb's table has in-frame clones only and misses some. This table holds 70,000 to 85,000 clones, about 90% found once. What was sequenced was T cells isolated from PBMCs. Receptors were obtained from a human donor in good health.

This clone appeared once. The chain is built from TRBV15 and TRBJ1-2; D is uncertain. The V gene's germline CDR1 is LNHNV and CDR2 YYDKDF (reference sequence). The CDR3 has 13 residues. Trimming pared 5 bases from V and 4 bases from J, leaving 11 bases between. CDR3 sequence: CATSAGIFYGYTF. The CDR3 region has the DNA TGTGCCACCAGCGCCGGGATTTTCTATGGCTACACCTTC.

The rearrangement links TRBV18 to TRBJ2-5; 7 nucleotides line up with TRBD2. This CDR3 has 14 amino acids. The germline V gene has CDR1 KGHSH and CDR2 LQKENI. V lost 3 bases to trimming and J lost 4 bases; unmatched junction nucleotides: 5. CDR3 DNA: TGTGCCAGCTCACCTGGGGGGGAACGAGAGACCCAGTACTTC. Its translation: CASSPGGERETQYF.

The V call is TRBV7-3, the J call TRBJ2-1; D is perhaps TRBD2 (6 bases). This CDR3 has 15 residues. The V end lost 2 bases, the J end lost 8 bases, and 16 bases lay between the germline ends. Germline V gene lookup returns CDR1 SGHTA and CDR2 FQGTGA. The CDR3 protein is CASSLFRERVDEQFF. In DNA form, the CDR3 reads TGTGCCAGCAGCTTATTTCGGGAGAGAGTCGATGAGCAGTTCTTC.

The rearrangement joins TRBV27 to TRBJ2-4, with D perhaps TRBD2 (5 bases). The CDR3 runs 15 residues. The V gene lost 2 bases and the J gene lost 1 base, with 9 bases spanning the gap. Germline CDR1 reads MNHEY; CDR2 reads SMNVEV (reference sequence). CDR3 loop: CASSLIGSAKNIQYF. The CDR3 region has the DNA TGTGCCAGCAGTTTAATAGGGAGCGCCAAAAACATTCAGTACTTC.

This chain links TRBV4-1 with TRBJ1-4; no clear D. Germline V gene lookup returns CDR1 MGHRA and CDR2 YSYEKL. Trimming cost V 0 bases and J 8 bases, with 7 bases left between them. The CDR3 is 13 amino acids. CDR3 DNA: TGCGCCAGCAGCCAAGAGGAGCGGGAAAAACTGTTTTTT. Its protein product is CASSQEEREKLFF.

The chain uses TRBV5-1 and TRBJ2-2; 12 bases map to TRBD2. The CDR3 length is 16 residues. The junction had 3 bases not matched to a gene; V was cut back by 0 bases and J by 6 bases. Germline assignment: CDR1 SGHRS and CDR2 YFSETQ. The CDR3 spells CASSLGTSGNPGELFF. The CDR3 region has the DNA TGCGCCAGCAGCTTGGGGACTAGCGGGAATCCCGGGGAGCTGTTTTTT.

V is TRBV29-1 and J is TRBJ1-5, with 9 bases aligning to TRBD1. CDR3 length equals 13 residues. From germline, CDR1 is SQVTM and CDR2 ANQGSEA. V trimming: 4 bases; J trimming: 2 bases; junction bases outside the gene matches: 0. The CDR3 spells CSVGTGGNQPQHF. The CDR3 nucleotides are TGCAGCGTTGGGACAGGGGGCAATCAGCCCCAGCATTTT.

The rearrangement uses TRBV9 and TRBJ2-7; possible D gene TRBD2, 5 bases. The CDR3 extends over 14 amino acids. Between the trimmed V and J ends, which lost 5 bases and 7 bases, there was a span of 19 bases. Germline CDR1 and CDR2: SGDLS and YYNGEE. CDR3 loop: CASSRATTSFEQYF. As DNA, the CDR3 is TGTGCCAGCAGTCGTGCGACTACATCCTTTGAGCAGTACTTC.

V is TRBV15 and J is TRBJ2-7, with D possibly being TRBD2 (6 bases). Between the trimmed V and J ends, which lost 5 bases and 11 bases, there was a span of 13 bases. This CDR3 contains 11 residues. The V gene's germline CDR1 is LNHNV and CDR2 YYDKDF (reference sequence). CDR3 in amino acids: CATSSREQKYF. CDR3 coding DNA: TGTGCCACCAGCTCTCGGGAGCAGAAGTACTTC.

A single count supports this clone. The V call is TRBV4-3, the J call TRBJ2-6; the D gene is possibly TRBD1 (6 bases). Germline CDR1 is LGHNA and CDR2 is YSLEER. Trimming stripped 1 base from V and 2 bases from J, with 12 bases between. CDR3 length: 17 amino acids. CDR3 DNA: TGCGCCAGCAGCCAAGCGCCGTACAGGGCTGGGGCCAACGTCCTGACTTTC. Translating it yields CASSQAPYRAGANVLTF.

This chain connects TRBV4-1 to TRBJ1-1; the D is unclear. The CDR3 is 16 residues long. The V and J ends lost 0 bases and 6 bases respectively, with 17 bases between them. Per germline, CDR1 MGHRA and CDR2 YSYEKL. The CDR3 nucleotides are TGCGCCAGCAGCCAAGATCATTTGGAGGGTACGGCTGAAGCTTTCTTT. The encoded protein is CASSQDHLEGTAEAFF.

J is TRBJ2-5 and V is TRBV9; 9 positions match TRBD1. V trimming: 0 bases; J trimming: 6 bases; junction bases outside the gene matches: 3. This CDR3 region has 14 residues. In germline, CDR1 is SGDLS, CDR2 YYNGEE. In nucleotides, the CDR3 is TGTGCCAGCAGCGTAGAACAGGGGGCTAAGACCCAGTACTTC. Translating gives CASSVEQGAKTQYF.

This clone was seen a single time. The V and J genes are TRBV9 and TRBJ2-7, with TRBD2 identical over 8 bases. This CDR3 is 15 amino acids long. With V trimmed by 5 bases and J by 1 base, 8 bases remained unmatched. Germline lookup yields CDR1 SGDLS and CDR2 YYNGEE. CDR3 nucleotides: TGTGCCAGCAGTCTTAGCGGGAAAAGTTCCTACGAGCAGTACTTC. This encodes CASSLSGKSSYEQYF.

The chain is built from TRBV6-5 and TRBJ1-2; 9 bases are shared with TRBD1. V lost 2 bases to trimming and J lost 6 bases; unmatched junction nucleotides: 10. Germline V CDR1 and CDR2: MNHEY, SVGAGI. This CDR3 is 16 amino acids long. The CDR3 DNA sequence: TGTGCCAGCAGTTACATAACAGGGGGCGCAACCCATGGCTACACCTTC. Encoded protein: CASSYITGGATHGYTF.

The chain employs TRBV6-5 and TRBJ1-1, with a tentative D call TRBD1 (6 bases). The CDR3 runs 14 residues. CDR1 is MNHEY and CDR2 is SVGAGI in the germline V gene. Trimming stripped 2 bases from V and 3 bases from J, with 10 bases between. In DNA, the CDR3 is TGTGCCAGCAGTTACGTCGAGGGGGACACTGAAGCTTTCTTT. It yields the protein CASSYVEGDTEAFF.

The chain uses TRBV27 and TRBJ2-7, with TRBD1 matching 7 bases. The CDR3 runs to 14 residues. Trimming cost V 4 bases and J 2 bases; bases outside gene matches: 5. Germline loops: CDR1 MNHEY, CDR2 SMNVEV (reference sequence). In DNA, the CDR3 is TGTGCCAGCAGTTCCCGGGACAGAACCTACGAGCAGTACTTC. Residues: CASSSRDRTYEQYF.

Only one count was recorded for this clone. The genes are TRBV5-4 and TRBJ1-1, with 9 bases fitting TRBD1. Germline assignment: CDR1 SGHNT and CDR2 YYREEE (reference sequence). There are 15 residues in the CDR3. The V and J ends lost 2 bases and 8 bases, in that order; junction bases with no gene match: 10. CDR3 sequence: CASSLPGQGISEAFF. In nucleotides, the CDR3 is TGTGCCAGCAGCTTACCGGGACAGGGCATTTCGGAAGCTTTCTTT.

The chain joins TRBV7-9 to TRBJ1-5; no definite D call. Deletions cut 2 bases from V and 7 bases from J, with 18 bases between. The CDR3 is 16 amino acids. Germline CDR1 and CDR2: SEHNR and FQNEAQ (reference sequence). The DNA of the CDR3 is TGTGCCAGCAGCTTATTAAGGAATAAGATGGAGCAGCCCCAGCATTTT. Residues: CASSLLRNKMEQPQHF.

This clone has a single count. The chain combines TRBV7-2 with TRBJ1-5, with 10 bases lining up with TRBD1. This CDR3 contains 15 residues. V shed 5 bases, J shed 7 bases, and the junction held 8 bases outside the gene matches. The germline V gene encodes CDR1 SGHTA and CDR2 FQGNSA. In nucleotides, the CDR3 is TGTGCCAGCAGCCGGACAGGGGGTGGGTACCAGCCCCAGCATTTT. This gives the protein CASSRTGGGYQPQHF. Combining the CDR3 with reference TRBV7-2 and TRBJ1-5 gives the whole variable domain GAGVSQSPSNKVTEKGKDVELRCDPISGHTALYWYRQSLGQGLEFLIYFQGNSAPDKSGLPSDRFSAERTGGSVSTLTIQRTQQEDSAVYLCASSRTGGGYQPQHFGDGTRLSIL.

The chain couples TRBV19 to TRBJ1-1, with D unclear. Trimming shortened V by 1 base and J by 0 bases, and 6 bases separated the two germline ends. CDR1 and CDR2 from the germline V gene are LNHDA and SQIVND (reference sequence). CDR3 size: 14 residues. The chain's CDR3 is CASSIGQLNTEAFF. The CDR3 region has the DNA TGTGCCAGTAGTATAGGGCAGTTGAACACTGAAGCTTTCTTT.

The V call is TRBV10-3, the J call TRBJ1-5; TRBD1 matches 9 bases. The germline V gene has CDR1 ENHRY and CDR2 SYGVKD. CDR3 length: 16 amino acids. J gave up 5 bases and V 3 bases, and 8 bases lay outside the gene matches. The CDR3 protein is CAISDFRDRDHQPQHF. In nucleotides, the CDR3 is TGTGCCATCAGTGACTTCAGGGACAGGGATCATCAGCCCCAGCATTTT.

The CDR3 region has the DNA TGTGCCAGCTCCCCATACAGGGGTGATACGCAGTATTTT. This sequence encodes CASSPYRGDTQYF. The chain has TRBV18 and TRBJ2-3; TRBD1 agrees at 7 bases. This CDR3 contains 13 residues. The junction had 6 bases not matched to a gene; V was cut back by 6 bases and J by 6 bases. Per the germline V gene, CDR1 is KGHSH and CDR2 is LQKENI.

The rearrangement links TRBV27 to TRBJ1-2, with 8 bases fitting TRBD1. The trim removed 5 bases at V and 7 bases at J, leaving 9 bases unmatched. The CDR3 has 14 residues. CDR1 is MNHEY, CDR2 SMNVEV, per germline (reference sequence). CDR3 sequence (DNA): TGTGCCAGCAGTCAGCACCAGGGGGCGATTGGCTACACCTTC. Protein product: CASSQHQGAIGYTF.